This TCR beta chain was documented in a study of cytomegalovirus exposure and HLA in healthy donors. With regard to this clone: As yet, its antigen is unknown.

Overall study findings and caveats: A classifier reportedly called cytomegalovirus status with high sensitivity and specificity. Specific recognition of CMV antigens was confirmed in vitro for a few chains (all CMV-associated).

Germline trimming cut 9 bases from V and 1 base from J; bases unmatched to any gene: 9. CDR1 is SGHRS and CDR2 is YFSETQ in the germline V gene. The CDR3 is 15 residues long. The PCR made use of 60 Vbeta and 13 Jbeta primers. Assay: immunoSEQ multiplex PCR; the TCRdb copy retains only in-frame clones and omits some. Counted here are about 160,000 clones, 82% occurring once; the ten biggest clones make up 7% to 9%. The receptor comes from a male donor in good health and CMV-seropositive. The chain carries TRBV5-1 and TRBJ2-2; TRBD1 matches at 7 bases. The sample was PBMCs. CDR3 residues: CATSPGQMNTGELFF. CDR3 sequence (DNA): TGCGCCACCTCACCGGGACAGATGAACACCGGGGAGCTGTTTTTT.